This T cell receptor (beta chain) was found in a study of beta chain features in type 1 diabetes. This clone came up a few times. Antigen: not known. Study-wide findings and caveats: People with Type 1 diabetes carried modestly yet significantly shorter TCRB CDR3s in all four CD4+ subsets.

The length of the CDR3 is 14 residues. V lost 5 bases, J lost 6 bases, and 17 bases lay in between. The germline gives CDR1 MNHNY, CDR2 SVGAGI (reference sequence). The whole isolated RNA underwent reverse transcription, so sequencing captured expressed TCRB transcripts. The average output of naive, central memory and regulatory T cell samples was approximately 3.8 million reads. Repertoires were generated with immunoSEQ multiplex PCR, while TCRdb's copy carries only in-frame clones and drops some. The data show more than 60,000 clones, with about 61% seen just once and roughly 2% held by the top ten.

The chain uses TRBV6-6 and TRBJ2-7, with TRBD1 as a possible D gene (5 bases). The material sequenced was Tregs from blood. The clonotype comes from a woman aged 18-29 years in good health. The CDR3 DNA sequence: TGTGCCAGCAGTAGTCAGGGATCAGTGGGCGAGCAGTACTTC. It specifies CASSSQGSVGEQYF.